This T cell receptor beta chain was sequenced during a study of blood T cell repertoires in COVID-19. Study information: Samples of COVID-19 (acute and convalescent) were obtained from the United States, Italy and Spain. The analysed material was cDNA or gDNA that came from T cells, B-cell-depleted T cells, or PBMCs.

Original analysis: Nucleated cell counts were estimated from reference gene primer amplification. Profiled with immunoSEQ multiplex PCR; TCRdb holds only in-frame clones, not every one. The V and J calls and clone size are taken from that table; D and trimming were inferred from the DNA. The sample has more than 200,000 clones; around 84% are singletons. Germline CDR1 MNHEY, CDR2 SVGAGI. This CDR3 has 16 amino acids. J lost 7 bases, V lost 0 bases, and 7 bases had no gene match. This TCR was recovered from a man in his 60s with acute or convalescent COVID-19. This chain joins TRBV6-5 and TRBJ1-4, with TRBD1 matching 8 bases. The specimen sequenced was peripheral blood. The CDR3 loop is CASSYSRTGLGEKLFF. The DNA for the CDR3 is TGTGCCAGCAGTTACTCGAGGACAGGGCTGGGTGAAAAACTGTTTTTT.